These 8 T cell receptor beta chains were sequenced from one sample in a study of cytomegalovirus exposure and HLA in healthy donors. Vbeta (60) and Jbeta (13) primers were used in the PCR. Profiling relied on immunoSEQ multiplex PCR, and the TCRdb table lists in-frame clones only, not all of them. The sample has roughly 170,000 clones, roughly 80% seen once; the top ten hold roughly 0.69%. The sequencing input was PBMCs. The receptors derive from a woman under 30 in good health and CMV-seronegative.

V and J are TRBV10-3 and TRBJ1-5; D call uncertain. V was cut by 0 bases and J by 2 bases, with 5 bases left in between. The V gene's germline CDR1 is ENHRY and CDR2 SYGVKD. The CDR3 runs 14 residues. DNA of the CDR3: TGTGCCATCAGTGAGTCCCCGGGCAATCAGCCCCAGCATTTT. This translates into CAISESPGNQPQHF.

The chain is built from TRBV28 and TRBJ2-7; a weak D match, TRBD1 (6 bases). The germline V gene has CDR1 MDHEN and CDR2 SYDVKM. This CDR3 comprises 15 residues. Trimming cost V 5 bases and J 3 bases, with 17 bases left between them. The CDR3 spells CASSRGHKGNYEQYF. The CDR3 DNA is TGTGCCAGCAGTAGGGGACACAAGGGAAACTACGAGCAGTACTTC.

This chain joins TRBV7-2 and TRBJ2-7, with D perhaps TRBD2 (6 bases). Trimming cost V 6 bases and J 4 bases, with 13 bases left between them. The CDR3 length is 13 residues. Germline CDR1 is SGHTA and CDR2 is FQGNSA. CDR3 bases: TGTGCCAGCAGGCCGACTAGTAGTTACGAGCAGTACTTC. Translating it yields CASRPTSSYEQYF. Drawing the rest from reference TRBV7-2 and TRBJ2-7, the complete variable domain is GAGVSQSPSNKVTEKGKDVELRCDPISGHTALYWYRQSLGQGLEFLIYFQGNSAPDKSGLPSDRFSAERTGGSVSTLTIQRTQQEDSAVYLCASRPTSSYEQYFGPGTRLTVT.

This clone was seen a few times. The rearrangement joins TRBV19 to TRBJ2-4; D gene unclear. V was clipped by 0 bases and J by 0 bases, with 6 bases between them. CDR1 and CDR2 (germline): LNHDA, SQIVND (reference sequence). This CDR3 region has 15 residues. CDR3 sequence: CASSIEGLAKNIQYF. DNA of the CDR3: TGTGCCAGTAGTATAGAGGGCTTAGCCAAAAACATTCAGTACTTC. The full variable domain, its missing parts supplied by reference TRBV19 and TRBJ2-4, is DGGITQSPKYLFRKEGQNVTLSCEQNLNHDAMYWYRQDPGQGLRLIYYSQIVNDFQKGDIAEGYSVSREKKESFPLTVTSAQKNPTAFYLCASSIEGLAKNIQYFGAGTRLSVL.

This CDR3 reads CASSQERGYEQYF. DNA of the CDR3: TGCGCCAGCAGCCAAGAGAGAGGCTACGAGCAGTACTTC. The V gene is TRBV4-1, the J gene TRBJ2-7; D gene unclear. This CDR3 region has 13 residues. V was shortened by 0 bases and J by 3 bases, with 6 bases between the two germline ends. The germline V gene has CDR1 MGHRA and CDR2 YSYEKL.

This rearrangement joins TRBV6-5 to TRBJ2-1; possibly TRBD2 for D (6 bases). The CDR3 contains 14 residues. Germline V gene sequence: CDR1 MNHEY, CDR2 SVGAGI. Trimming left V 6 bases short and J 6 bases short, with 15 bases between. CDR3: CASRAGTGANEQFF. The CDR3 DNA is TGTGCCAGCAGGGCCGGGACTGGGGCCAATGAGCAGTTCTTC.

This clone was counted once. CDR3 nucleotide sequence: TGTGCCAGCAGTCTTAGTCCGGCGGCAGGAGGACGTGAGCAGTTCTTC. Amino acids: CASSLSPAAGGREQFF. V gene TRBV6-6 combines with J gene TRBJ2-1; a possible D gene is TRBD2 (5 bases). CDR3 length: 16 residues. Per the germline V gene, CDR1 is MNHNY and CDR2 is SVGAGI (reference sequence). The V and J ends lost 5 bases and 9 bases respectively, with 23 bases between them.

The genes are TRBV6-5 and TRBJ1-1; the match to TRBD1 covers 9 bases. CDR1 is MNHEY, CDR2 SVGAGI, per germline. This CDR3 has 14 amino acids. V was pared by 5 bases and J by 4 bases, with 5 bases of the junction left unmatched. CDR3 loop: CASSPDRGSTEAFF. For the CDR3, the DNA is TGTGCCAGCAGTCCGGACAGGGGAAGCACTGAAGCTTTCTTT.